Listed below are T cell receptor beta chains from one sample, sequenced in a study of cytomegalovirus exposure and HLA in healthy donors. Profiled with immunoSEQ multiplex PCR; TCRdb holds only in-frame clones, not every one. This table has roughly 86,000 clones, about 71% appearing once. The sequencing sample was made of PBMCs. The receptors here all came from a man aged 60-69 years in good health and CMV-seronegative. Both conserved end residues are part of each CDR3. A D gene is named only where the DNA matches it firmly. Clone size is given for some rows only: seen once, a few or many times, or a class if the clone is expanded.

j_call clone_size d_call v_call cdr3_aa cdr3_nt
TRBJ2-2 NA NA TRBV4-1 CASSQYTGELFF TGCGCCAGCAGCCAATATACCGGGGAGCTGTTTTTT
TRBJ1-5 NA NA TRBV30 CAWSVWTSGRRSQPQHF TGTGCCTGGAGTGTCTGGACTTCCGGGCGCAGGAGTCAGCCCCAGCATTTT
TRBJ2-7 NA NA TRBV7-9 CASSLASAGPHEQYF TGTGCCAGCAGCTTAGCGTCGGCAGGGCCCCACGAGCAGTACTTC
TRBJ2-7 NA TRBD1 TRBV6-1 CASSGTGSYEQYF TGTGCCAGCAGTGGGACAGGGTCCTACGAGCAGTACTTC
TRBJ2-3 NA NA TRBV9 CASSVITGGSTDTQYF TGTGCCAGCAGCGTAATTACCGGCGGCAGCACAGATACGCAGTATTTT
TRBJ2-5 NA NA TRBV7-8 CASSLASGRWETQYF TGTGCCAGCAGCTTAGCCAGCGGTCGATGGGAGACCCAGTACTTC
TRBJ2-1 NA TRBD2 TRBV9 CASSHGTSGEHLLNEQFF TGTGCCAGCAGCCACGGGACTAGCGGGGAGCACTTATTAAATGAGCAGTTCTTC
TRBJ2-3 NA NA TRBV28 CASSEDSRRTRAPTDTQYF TGTGCCAGCAGTGAAGACTCGCGGCGGACGCGGGCCCCCACAGATACGCAGTATTTT
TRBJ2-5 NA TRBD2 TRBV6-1 CASSDSGGAGETQYF TGTGCCAGCAGTGATAGCGGGGGGGCGGGGGAGACCCAGTACTTC
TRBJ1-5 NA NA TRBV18 CASSPSARGGDQPQHF TGTGCCAGCTCACCCTCGGCCCGGGGAGGTGATCAGCCCCAGCATTTT
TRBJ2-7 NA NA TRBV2 CASSTARGPYEQYF TGTGCCAGCAGCACAGCTAGAGGGCCCTACGAGCAGTACTTC
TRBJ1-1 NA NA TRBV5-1 CASSLNGVGTEAFF TGCGCCAGCAGCTTGAACGGGGTTGGCACTGAAGCTTTCTTT
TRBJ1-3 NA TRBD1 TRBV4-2 CASSQARGQGVDTIYF TGTGCCAGCAGCCAAGCTCGGGGACAGGGTGTTGACACCATATATTTT
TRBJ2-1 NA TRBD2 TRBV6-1 CASILAGGPIEQFF TGTGCCAGCATACTAGCGGGAGGGCCCATCGAGCAGTTCTTC
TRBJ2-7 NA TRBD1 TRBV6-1 CASSHGTESYEQYF TGTGCCAGCAGTCACGGGACAGAGTCCTACGAGCAGTACTTC
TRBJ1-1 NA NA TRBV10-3 CAIRTTNTEAFF TGTGCCATCCGGACAACGAACACTGAAGCTTTCTTT
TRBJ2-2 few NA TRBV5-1 CASSLDTVNTGELFF TGCGCCAGCAGCTTGGACACAGTGAACACCGGGGAGCTGTTTTTT
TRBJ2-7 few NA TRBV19 CASSPSRESSYEQYF TGTGCCAGTAGCCCGTCACGGGAGAGCTCCTACGAGCAGTACTTC
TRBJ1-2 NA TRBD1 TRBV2 CASSEAEQGYYGYTF TGTGCCAGCAGTGAAGCGGAACAGGGGTACTATGGCTACACCTTC
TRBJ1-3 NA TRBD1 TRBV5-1 CASSLVGGPGGNTIYF TGCGCCAGCAGCTTGGTAGGGGGCCCAGGAGGAAACACCATATATTTT
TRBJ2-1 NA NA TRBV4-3 CASSQGSGLGYNEQFF TGCGCCAGCAGCCAAGGAAGTGGACTCGGTTACAATGAGCAGTTCTTC
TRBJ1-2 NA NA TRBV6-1 CASSDGGGVYGYTF TGTGCCAGCAGTGACGGGGGTGGGGTCTATGGCTACACCTTC
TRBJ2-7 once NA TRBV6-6 CASDSAGRTYEQYF TGTGCCAGCGATTCCGCAGGGAGGACCTACGAGCAGTACTTC
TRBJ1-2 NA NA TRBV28 CASRYSRDGYTF TGTGCCAGCAGGTATTCCAGGGATGGCTACACCTTC
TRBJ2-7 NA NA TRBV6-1 CASSAEVASYEQYF TGTGCCAGCAGCGCCGAAGTAGCGTCCTACGAGCAGTACTTC
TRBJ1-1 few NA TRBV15 CATSRVGLGTEAFF TGTGCCACCAGCAGAGTGGGGCTGGGGACTGAAGCTTTCTTT
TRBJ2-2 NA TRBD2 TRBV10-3 CAISETGLAGVNTGELFF TGTGCCATCAGTGAGACGGGACTAGCGGGGGTGAACACCGGGGAGCTGTTTTTT
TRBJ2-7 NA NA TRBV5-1 CASSWRDGSYEQYF TGCGCCAGCAGCTGGAGGGACGGCTCCTACGAGCAGTACTTC
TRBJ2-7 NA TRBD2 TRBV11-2 CASSSLAGPYEQYF TGTGCCAGCAGCTCTCTAGCGGGTCCATACGAGCAGTACTTC
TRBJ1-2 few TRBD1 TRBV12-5 CASGLATGQGLHYGYTF TGTGCTAGTGGTTTGGCAACAGGACAGGGACTACATTATGGCTACACCTTC
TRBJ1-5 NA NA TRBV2 CASTSAYKNQPQHF TGTGCCAGCACCTCTGCTTACAAGAATCAGCCCCAGCATTTT
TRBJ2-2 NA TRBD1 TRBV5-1 CASSSDRDLNTGELFF TGCGCCAGCAGCTCGGACAGGGACTTGAACACCGGGGAGCTGTTTTTT
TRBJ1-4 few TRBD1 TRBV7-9 CSSSSRQGSNEKLFF TGTTCCAGCAGCTCACGACAGGGTTCTAATGAAAAACTGTTTTTT
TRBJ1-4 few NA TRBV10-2 CASSERQGVATNEKLFF TGCGCCAGCAGTGAGCGGCAGGGTGTCGCAACTAATGAAAAACTGTTTTTT
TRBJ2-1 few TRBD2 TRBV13 CASSFWSGSSYNEQFF TGTGCCAGCAGCTTTTGGAGCGGGAGCTCCTACAATGAGCAGTTCTTC
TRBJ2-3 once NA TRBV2 CASSEDGMVASTDTQYF TGTGCCAGCAGTGAAGACGGGATGGTAGCTAGCACAGATACGCAGTATTTT
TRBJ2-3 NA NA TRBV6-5 CASSPIPSTDTQYF TGTGCCAGCAGTCCTATTCCTAGCACAGATACGCAGTATTTT
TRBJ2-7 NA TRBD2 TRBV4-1 CASSQDLAGGWYEQYF TGCGCCAGCAGCCAAGATCTCGCGGGAGGGTGGTACGAGCAGTACTTC
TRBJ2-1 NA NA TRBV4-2 CASSQTADTYNEQFF TGTGCCAGCAGCCAAACTGCTGACACCTACAATGAGCAGTTCTTC
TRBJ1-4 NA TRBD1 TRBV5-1 CASSHRGFDEKLFF TGCGCCAGCAGCCACAGGGGTTTTGATGAAAAACTGTTTTTT
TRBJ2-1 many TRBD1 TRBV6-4 CASSESGDRGSDEQFF TGTGCCAGCAGCGAGTCCGGGGACAGGGGTAGCGATGAGCAGTTCTTC
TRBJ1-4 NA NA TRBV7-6 CASSPGRQSNEKLFF TGTGCCAGCAGCCCCGGTAGACAGAGTAATGAAAAACTGTTTTTT
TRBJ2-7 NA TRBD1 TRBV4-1 CASSRWTISIGTALTYEQYF TGCGCCAGCAGCCGTTGGACGATTTCAATAGGGACAGCCCTAACCTACGAGCAGTACTTC
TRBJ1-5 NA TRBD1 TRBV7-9 CASSRQTGGYSNQPQHF TGTGCCAGCAGCCGGCAGACAGGGGGCTATAGCAATCAGCCCCAGCATTTT
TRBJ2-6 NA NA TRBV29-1 CSVLLAGANVLTF TGCAGCGTTCTATTGGCTGGGGCCAACGTCCTGACTTTC
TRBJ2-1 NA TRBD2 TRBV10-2 CASSLGGWEYNEQFF TGCGCCAGCAGTTTGGGGGGGTGGGAATACAATGAGCAGTTCTTC
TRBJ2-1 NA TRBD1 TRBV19 CATGQGGDEQFF TGTGCCACTGGACAGGGCGGCGATGAGCAGTTCTTC
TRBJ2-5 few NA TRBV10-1 CASSESRGALMGETQYF TGCGCCAGCAGTGAGTCCCGGGGGGCTCTCATGGGGGAGACCCAGTACTTC
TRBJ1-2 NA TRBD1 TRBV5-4 CASSSGQGARGYTF TGTGCCAGCAGCTCAGGACAGGGGGCGAGAGGCTACACCTTC
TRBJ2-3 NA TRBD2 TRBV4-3 CASSRGTSGGSGGGQYF TGCGCCAGCAGCCGTGGGACTAGCGGGGGGTCCGGGGGAGGGCAGTATTTT
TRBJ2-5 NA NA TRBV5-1 CASSLGLAQETQYF TGCGCCAGCAGCTTGGGTCTAGCTCAAGAGACCCAGTACTTC